The 30 T cell receptor beta chains listed next were all sequenced from one sample in a study of cytomegalovirus exposure and HLA in healthy donors. The repertoire was sequenced with immunoSEQ multiplex PCR; TCRdb's copy has only in-frame clones and lacks some. The data hold about 140,000 clones, with just under 85% observed a single time. Sequencing was done on a sample of PBMCs. The receptors here all came from a woman under 40 in good health and CMV-seronegative.

J is TRBJ2-7 and V is TRBV10-3; D is unresolved. The CDR3 contains 14 residues. Trimming removed 6 bases at V and 0 bases at J, with 12 bases between. Germline values: CDR1 ENHRY, CDR2 SYGVKD. The CDR3 here is CAIRTDLSSYEQYF. The CDR3 DNA reads TGTGCCATCAGAACTGATCTTAGCTCCTACGAGCAGTACTTC.

This clone was counted a single time. The chain has TRBV27 and TRBJ2-1; 14 positions agree with TRBD2. Trimming at V came to 5 bases and at J to 5 bases, leaving 5 bases not matched to a gene. The CDR3 runs 16 residues. CDR1 is MNHEY, CDR2 SMNVEV, per germline (reference sequence). The CDR3 spells CASSRLAGGPDNEQFF. CDR3 nucleotides: TGTGCCAGCAGTCGACTAGCGGGGGGGCCGGACAATGAGCAGTTCTTC.

This chain's CDR3 is CASSLRGSGEKLFF. CDR3 DNA sequence: TGTGCCAGCAGCTTAAGGGGGTCGGGTGAAAAACTGTTTTTT. This chain links TRBV5-6 with TRBJ1-4; possible D gene TRBD1, 6 bases. Trimming took 2 bases from V and 7 from J, leaving 12 bases between them. Looked up from germline, CDR1 is SGHDT and CDR2 is YYEEEE. This CDR3 region has 14 residues.

The chain couples TRBV2 to TRBJ1-2, with a possible D match to TRBD1 (5 bases). This CDR3 has 13 residues. Germline V gene data show CDR1 as SNHLY and CDR2 as FYNNEI. V was pared by 6 bases and J by 4 bases, with 12 bases between. In DNA, the CDR3 is TGTGCCAGCAGCGGAGGGACTTCCTATGGCTACACCTTC. Translation gives CASSGGTSYGYTF. Based on the CDR3 plus reference TRBV2 and TRBJ1-2, the full variable domain is EPEVTQTPSHQVTQMGQEVILRCVPISNHLYFYWYRQILGQKVEFLVSFYNNEISEKSEIFDDQFSVERPDGSNFTLKIRSTKLEDSAMYFCASSGGTSYGYTFGSGTRLTVV.

This chain uses TRBV4-2 with TRBJ2-7, with no clear D. V was shortened by 1 base and J by 3 bases, with 7 bases between the two germline ends. In germline, CDR1 is LGHNA, CDR2 YNFKEQ. There are 13 residues in the CDR3. The CDR3 spells CASSQGAHYEQYF. CDR3 nucleotides: TGTGCCAGCAGCCAAGGGGCTCACTACGAGCAGTACTTC.

This chain links TRBV27 with TRBJ2-1; 11 bases agree with TRBD2. The junction had 4 bases not matched to a gene; V was cut back by 3 bases and J by 6 bases. Germline V gene sequence: CDR1 MNHEY, CDR2 SMNVEV (reference sequence). The CDR3 sequence is 15 residues long. The CDR3 here is CASSFSGGASNEQFF. The CDR3 bases are TGTGCCAGCAGTTTTAGCGGGGGGGCCTCCAATGAGCAGTTCTTC.

The rearrangement links TRBV7-8 to TRBJ1-5; 10 bases are a match to TRBD1. The CDR3 runs to 16 residues. Germline CDR1 reads SGHVS; CDR2 reads FQNEAQ. Trimming took 4 bases from V and 7 from J; bases not matched to a gene: 10. In DNA, the CDR3 is TGTGCCAGCAGCTCTACCGGGACAGGGGTTCGGCAGCCCCAGCATTTT. It encodes CASSSTGTGVRQPQHF.

This chain connects TRBV2 to TRBJ1-4, with D maybe TRBD1 (5 bases). CDR3 length equals 15 residues. CDR1 SNHLY and CDR2 FYNNEI come from the germline V gene. V was clipped by 0 bases and J by 1 base, with 6 bases between them. For the CDR3, the DNA is TGTGCCAGCAGTGAAGCCCAGGGAACTAATGAAAAACTGTTTTTT. Translated, it gives CASSEAQGTNEKLFF.

V is TRBV4-1 and J is TRBJ1-2, with D perhaps TRBD1 (5 bases). The CDR3 totals 13 residues. V lost 7 bases to trimming and J lost 8 bases, with 17 bases between them. Germline V lookup: CDR1 MGHRA, CDR2 YSYEKL. This CDR3 is CASTGGGDRGYTF. The CDR3 nucleotides are TGCGCCAGCACCGGAGGAGGGGACCGGGGCTACACCTTC.

This chain connects TRBV5-5 to TRBJ1-6, with a possible D match to TRBD1 (5 bases). This CDR3 has 15 residues. Looked up from germline, CDR1 is SGHKS and CDR2 is YYEKEE (reference sequence). V lost 1 base and J 8 bases, leaving 13 bases between the germline ends. CDR3 sequence: CASSLSPGSDSPLHF. In DNA form, the CDR3 reads TGTGCCAGCAGCTTGAGCCCAGGGTCCGATTCACCCCTCCACTTT.

J is TRBJ2-3 and V is TRBV6-5; D is unresolved. The germline gives CDR1 MNHEY, CDR2 SVGAGI. The V gene lost 4 bases and the J gene lost 0 bases, with 14 bases spanning the gap. The CDR3 has 16 residues. DNA of the CDR3: TGTGCCAGCAGTTCCTCCGCTAGGATTAGCACAGATACGCAGTATTTT. Amino acid sequence: CASSSSARISTDTQYF.

The rearrangement links TRBV4-3 to TRBJ2-1; 7 nucleotides line up with TRBD1. Germline V CDR1 and CDR2: LGHNA, YSLEER. This CDR3 region has 15 residues. V gave up 1 base and J gave up 7 bases; unmatched junction bases: 7. CDR3 sequence (DNA): TGCGCCAGCAGCCAAGGGCGTGCAGGGGGAAATGAGCAGTTCTTC. This translates into CASSQGRAGGNEQFF.

V gene TRBV5-1 combines with J gene TRBJ2-7, with a tentative D call TRBD1 (6 bases). Trimming took off 4 bases at V and 6 bases at J, with 17 bases between the two ends. CDR3 length: 14 residues. CDR1 is SGHRS and CDR2 is YFSETQ in the germline V gene. For the CDR3, the DNA is TGCGCCAGCAGCGGAGGTAGGGGGATTGGCGAGCAGTACTTC. Encoded protein: CASSGGRGIGEQYF.

The rearrangement links TRBV7-9 to TRBJ1-6; TRBD1 matches at 7 bases. CDR1 is SEHNR and CDR2 is FQNEAQ in the germline V gene (reference sequence). V shed 2 bases and J 6 bases; nucleotides not matched to a gene: 4. This CDR3 has 15 amino acids. The CDR3 DNA is TGTGCCAGCAGCTTAAGGGGACAGATTAATTCACCCCTCCACTTT. This encodes CASSLRGQINSPLHF.

The table lists this clone with many counts. V usage is TRBV19 and J usage is TRBJ2-3; a weak D match, TRBD2 (6 bases). V dropped 9 bases and J dropped 6 bases, with 22 bases sitting between them. Germline loops: CDR1 LNHDA, CDR2 SQIVND (reference sequence). The CDR3 is 15 residues long. CDR3 DNA: TGTGCCAGCACGACGTCTCTAGCGTCTGTGGATACGCAGTATTTT. Translation: CASTTSLASVDTQYF. The full variable domain, completed using reference TRBV19 and TRBJ2-3, is DGGITQSPKYLFRKEGQNVTLSCEQNLNHDAMYWYRQDPGQGLRLIYYSQIVNDFQKGDIAEGYSVSREKKESFPLTVTSAQKNPTAFYLCASTTSLASVDTQYFGPGTRLTVL.

Points on this clone: This sample includes further DNA sequences coding for the same CDR3. The gene calls are TRBV4-2 and TRBJ2-5; 8 nucleotides align to TRBD1. The length of the CDR3 is 14 residues. V shed 1 base and J 2 bases; nucleotides not matched to a gene: 0. CDR1 LGHNA and CDR2 YNFKEQ come from the germline V gene. In DNA, the CDR3 is TGTGCCAGCAGCCAAGGGACAGGGCAAGAGACCCAGTACTTC. The encoded protein is CASSQGTGQETQYF.

The V call is TRBV5-1, the J call TRBJ1-4; 8 positions match TRBD1. The V segment lost 1 base and the J segment 8 bases; nucleotides outside the gene matches: 10. CDR3 length: 16 amino acids. Germline-derived CDR1 and CDR2 are SGHRS and YFSETQ. CDR3 DNA sequence: TGCGCCAGCAGCTTGTTCCCAGGGGGCTCGGGGGAAAAACTGTTTTTT. Translation gives CASSLFPGGSGEKLFF.

The rearrangement joins TRBV2 to TRBJ1-4; D possibly corresponds to TRBD1 (6 bases). V was trimmed by 3 bases and J by 7 bases, leaving 12 bases between them. This CDR3 has 14 amino acids. CDR1 is SNHLY and CDR2 is FYNNEI in the germline V gene. The CDR3 nucleotides are TGTGCCAGCAGTGATCTACAGGGTAGTGAAAAACTGTTTTTT. It is translated as CASSDLQGSEKLFF. Complete variable domain (other parts from reference TRBV2 and TRBJ1-4): EPEVTQTPSHQVTQMGQEVILRCVPISNHLYFYWYRQILGQKVEFLVSFYNNEISEKSEIFDDQFSVERPDGSNFTLKIRSTKLEDSAMYFCASSDLQGSEKLFFGSGTQLSVL.

The chain has TRBV9 and TRBJ2-1; the match to TRBD2 covers 14 bases. The CDR3 contains 15 residues. Trimming at V came to 4 bases and at J to 7 bases, leaving 4 bases not matched to a gene. The germline gives CDR1 SGDLS, CDR2 YYNGEE. This CDR3 reads CASSPGLAGVNEQFF. The CDR3 DNA follows: TGTGCCAGCAGCCCGGGACTAGCGGGGGTGAATGAGCAGTTCTTC.

The chain employs TRBV7-2 and TRBJ1-2, with D unresolved. This CDR3 is 15 amino acids long. The germline V gene has CDR1 SGHTA and CDR2 FQGNSA. Trimming pared 5 bases from V and 0 bases from J, leaving 13 bases between. This chain's CDR3 is CASSPRSDANYGYTF. In DNA, the CDR3 is TGTGCCAGCAGCCCTAGGAGTGACGCTAACTATGGCTACACCTTC.

The rearrangement uses TRBV5-1 and TRBJ2-6, with D maybe TRBD1 (6 bases). The CDR3 is 16 amino acids. With 2 bases removed from V and 2 bases from J, the gap between germline ends came to 11 bases. The germline V gene encodes CDR1 SGHRS and CDR2 YFSETQ. The CDR3 DNA is TGCGCCAGCAGCTTCGAGACAGGACCTGGGGCCAACGTCCTGACTTTC. As protein: CASSFETGPGANVLTF. The full variable domain, in which reference TRBV5-1 and TRBJ2-6 provide the parts outside the CDR3, is KAGVTQTPRYLIKTRGQQVTLSCSPISGHRSVSWYQQTPGQGLQFLFEYFSETQRNKGNFPGRFSGRQFSNSRSEMNVSTLELGDSALYLCASSFETGPGANVLTFGAGSRLTVL.

The CDR3 protein is CSAKGQGDWKLFF. The DNA for the CDR3 is TGCAGCGCAAAAGGGCAGGGGGACTGGAAACTGTTTTTT. This rearrangement joins TRBV29-1 to TRBJ1-4, with 7 nucleotides matching TRBD1. V shed 7 bases and J 11 bases; nucleotides not matched to a gene: 13. The CDR3 is 13 amino acids. CDR1 is SQVTM, CDR2 ANQGSEA, per germline.

CDR3 loop: CASSSDRGRDGYTF. CDR3 bases: TGTGCCAGCAGCTCCGACAGGGGGCGGGATGGCTACACCTTC. J is TRBJ1-2 and V is TRBV7-9, with TRBD1 matching over 10 bases. This CDR3 has 14 residues. In germline, CDR1 is SEHNR, CDR2 FQNEAQ (reference sequence). With 4 bases clipped from V and 6 bases from J, the junction kept 5 bases outside the gene matches.

The chain combines TRBV14 with TRBJ2-5, with TRBD2 matching 8 bases. J was trimmed by 0 bases and V by 1 base; bases with no gene match: 7. The CDR3 extends over 17 amino acids. The germline gives CDR1 SGHDN, CDR2 FVKESK. CDR3 in DNA: TGTGCCAGCAGCCAAGCATGGCGGGGGGCGTACCAAGAGACCCAGTACTTC. Its protein is CASSQAWRGAYQETQYF. Full variable domain (rest looked up from reference TRBV14 and TRBJ2-5): EAGVTQFPSHSVIEKGQTVTLRCDPISGHDNLYWYRRVMGKEIKFLLHFVKESKQDESGMPNNRFLAERTGGTYSTLKVQPAELEDSGVYFCASSQAWRGAYQETQYFGPGTRLLVL.

This chain connects TRBV7-6 to TRBJ2-7; 7 nucleotides agree with TRBD2. The CDR3 is made up of 14 amino acids. V gave up 5 bases and J gave up 5 bases; unmatched junction bases: 9. Germline CDR1 and CDR2: SGHVS and FNYEAQ. Here the CDR3 reads CASSPQTSYHEQYF. CDR3 DNA: TGTGCCAGCAGCCCCCAGACTAGCTATCACGAGCAGTACTTC.

The rearrangement joins TRBV5-1 to TRBJ1-1, with TRBD1 matching over 7 bases. This CDR3 comprises 14 residues. Germline loops: CDR1 SGHRS, CDR2 YFSETQ. V lost 1 base and J lost 2; bases outside the gene matches: 2. CDR3 DNA sequence: TGCGCCAGCAGCTTGAGGGACAGAAACACTGAAGCTTTCTTT. This gives the protein CASSLRDRNTEAFF.

The chain is built from TRBV6-6 and TRBJ2-2; perhaps TRBD1 as D (5 bases). This CDR3 is built from 14 residues. V lost 5 bases, J lost 6 bases, and 13 bases lay in between. The germline V gene encodes CDR1 MNHNY and CDR2 SVGAGI (reference sequence). The CDR3 DNA reads as TGTGCCAGCAGTAGATCAGGGTCCCCCGGGGAGCTGTTTTTT. It yields the protein CASSRSGSPGELFF.

This chain links TRBV29-1 with TRBJ2-1; 8 bases fit TRBD1. Germline V CDR1 and CDR2: SQVTM, ANQGSEA. The CDR3 runs 15 residues. The J segment lost 5 bases and the V segment lost 3 bases, leaving 9 bases of the junction unmatched. The CDR3 DNA is TGCAGCGTTGACCGGACAGGGTCGCTTAACAATGAGCAGTTCTTC. Protein sequence: CSVDRTGSLNNEQFF.

The chain uses TRBV4-2 and TRBJ1-2; the D gene is possibly TRBD1 (5 bases). The V gene lost 4 bases and the J gene lost 8 bases, with 17 bases spanning the gap. The germline CDR1 and CDR2 sequences are LGHNA and YNFKEQ. The CDR3 has 14 amino acids. The DNA for the CDR3 is TGTGCCAGCAGCCCGGACCCAGGGAGGTGGGGCTACACCTTC. Its protein product is CASSPDPGRWGYTF.

The rearrangement links TRBV7-9 to TRBJ1-2; 8 nucleotides match TRBD1. The ends lost 4 bases at V and 8 bases at J; junction bases unmatched: 15. There are 16 residues in the CDR3. Germline-derived CDR1 and CDR2 are SEHNR and FQNEAQ (reference sequence). The CDR3 protein is CASSSTGEGKLGGYTF. CDR3 coding DNA: TGTGCCAGCAGCTCGACAGGGGAGGGCAAACTGGGGGGCTACACCTTC. The full variable domain, with the rest looked up from reference TRBV7-9 and TRBJ1-2, is DTGVSQNPRHKITKRGQNVTFRCDPISEHNRLYWYRQTLGQGPEFLTYFQNEAQLEKSRLLSDRFSAERPKGSFSTLEIQRTEQGDSAMYLCASSSTGEGKLGGYTFGSGTRLTVV.